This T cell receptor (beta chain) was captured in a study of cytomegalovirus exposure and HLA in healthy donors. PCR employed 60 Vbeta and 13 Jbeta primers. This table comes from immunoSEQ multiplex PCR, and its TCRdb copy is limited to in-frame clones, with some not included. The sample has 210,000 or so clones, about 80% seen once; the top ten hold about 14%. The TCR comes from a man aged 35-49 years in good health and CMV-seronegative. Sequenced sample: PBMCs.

The CDR3 protein is CSVQRQGETQYF. The CDR3, as DNA: TGCAGCGTTCAAAGACAGGGAGAGACCCAGTACTTC. The chain employs TRBV29-1 and TRBJ2-5, with 7 bases that match TRBD1. The V gene's germline CDR1 is SQVTM and CDR2 ANQGSEA. V shed 5 bases, J shed 4 bases, and the junction held 4 bases outside the gene matches. The CDR3 totals 12 residues.